This T cell receptor (beta chain) emerged from a study of blood T cell repertoires in COVID-19. Study-level background: Whether acute or convalescent, the COVID-19 samples came from the United States, Italy and Spain. T cells, B-cell-depleted T cells, or PBMCs supplied cDNA or gDNA.

Germline trimming cut 4 bases from V and 6 bases from J; bases unmatched to any gene: 6. CDR1 and CDR2 (germline): KGHDR, SFDVKD. The CDR3 length is 15 residues. Original processing methods: Amplification from reference gene primers served as the basis for estimated nucleated cell counts. Data came from immunoSEQ multiplex PCR; TCRdb stores just in-frame clones and leaves some out. That table gives V, J and clone size, and the DNA gave D and trimming. The sample records about 140,000 clones, more than 65% being singletons. The sample comprised peripheral blood. This clonotype originated in a human donor in a cohort sampled during active COVID-19. The chain joins TRBV24-1 to TRBJ2-2, with 8 bases fitting TRBD1. The CDR3 region is CATSDPRGLPGELFF. The CDR3 DNA reads TGTGCCACCAGTGACCCCAGGGGGCTCCCCGGGGAGCTGTTTTTT.